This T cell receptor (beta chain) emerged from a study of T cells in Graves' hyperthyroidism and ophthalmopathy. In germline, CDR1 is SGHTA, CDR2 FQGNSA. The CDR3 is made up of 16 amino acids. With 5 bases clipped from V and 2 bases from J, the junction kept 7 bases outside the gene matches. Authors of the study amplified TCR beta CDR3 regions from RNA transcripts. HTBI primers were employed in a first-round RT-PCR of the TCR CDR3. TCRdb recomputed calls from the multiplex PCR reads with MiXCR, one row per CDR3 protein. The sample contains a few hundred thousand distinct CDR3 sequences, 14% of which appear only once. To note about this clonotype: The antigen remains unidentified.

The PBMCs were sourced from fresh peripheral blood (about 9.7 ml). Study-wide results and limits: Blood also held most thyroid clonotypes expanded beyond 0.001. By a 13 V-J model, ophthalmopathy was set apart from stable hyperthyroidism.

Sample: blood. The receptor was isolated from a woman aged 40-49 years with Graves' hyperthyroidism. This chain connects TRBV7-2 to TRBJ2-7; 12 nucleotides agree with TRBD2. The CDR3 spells CASSTSGLAGTYEQYF. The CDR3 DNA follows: TGTGCCAGCAGCACTTCCGGACTAGCGGGAACCTACGAGCAGTACTTC.